This TCR beta chain stems from a study of low-dose radiotherapy and immunotherapy resistance in tumors. The wider study: For Cohort 1, fractions of 0.5 Gy were given every 2 weeks, reaching 6.5 Gy overall.

TRAV- and TRBV-specific primers were used for first-strand cDNA, which covered alpha and beta chains. A constant-region primer paired with the V-primer adapter amplified TCRs over roughly 18 PCR cycles. It was by in vitro transcription that isolated mRNA was amplified. From the reads, TCRdb called clonotypes with MiXCR, one entry per CDR3 protein. Of about 91,000 distinct CDR3 sequences in the sample, around a fifth were seen once. Germline V gene sequence: CDR1 MNHEY, CDR2 SMNVEV (reference sequence). V lost 8 bases and J 5 bases, leaving 15 bases between the germline ends. The CDR3 contains 13 residues. This clonotype appeared many times. Time point defined: after trial treatment. Treatment specified: LDRT plus nivolumab, ipilimumab, low-dose cyclophosphamide and aspirin (RACIN trial). Donors were treated with nivolumab, ipilimumab, aspirin, and low-dose cyclophosphamide and radiotherapy. Each patient who was eligible had an advanced solid tumor with no tumor-infiltrating lymphocytes.

The source was PBMCs, collected after low-dose radiotherapy plus immunotherapy. This sequence joins TRBV27 and TRBJ2-5, with unresolved D. The receptor was derived from a female donor with ovarian cancer. CDR3 sequence (DNA): TGTGCCAGCGCTCGGGTCTTTACGGAGACCCAGTACTTC. This gives the protein CASARVFTETQYF.